This T cell receptor beta chain was found in a study of T cell responses to AZD1222 COVID-19 vaccine. The data were produced by immunoSEQ multiplex PCR, yet TCRdb's version contains in-frame clones alone and is incomplete. The sample yields 96,000 or so clones, 89% seen once. Study observations and caveats: A rise in Spike-specific TCR breadth and depth followed two AZD1222 doses. Among the donors, most were white British and more were female, and clonal diversity was possibly underestimated. Baseline seropositivity characterized only six AZD1222 recipients. Across the whole spike, CD4 TCRs peaked at regions 160-218 and 743-854.

Points on this clone: Its antigen is as yet unknown.

The source material was peripheral blood, sampled on day 0 of AZD1222 vaccination. The receptor was derived from an adult in good health.

CDR3 region: CASSELLQSYGYTF. The DNA for the CDR3 is TGTGCCAGCAGTGAGCTTCTCCAGAGCTATGGCTACACCTTC. The rearrangement joins TRBV6-1 to TRBJ1-2, with unresolved D. Germline CDR1 and CDR2: MNHNS and SASEGT. The CDR3 extends over 14 amino acids. The V end lost 3 bases, the J end lost 4 bases, and 12 bases lay between the germline ends.